This T cell receptor beta chain was documented in a study of shared clonotypes between healthy human individuals. Study-wide background: Researchers assigned three CD4 naive, three CD4 memory, two CD8 naive and one CD8 memory plate to each donor.

Of note for this clone: Its target is not known.

Repertoires were generated with immunoSEQ multiplex PCR, while TCRdb's copy carries only in-frame clones and drops some. This sample carries millions of clones, more than 90% of them seen once, and the ten largest clones take more than 0.12%. Notes on the study in general: Clonotype sharing among the donors was expected to vary with sequencing depth.

The origin of this receptor is a man aged 18 to 35 in good health. The sequenced sample was naive CD4+ T cells sorted from blood. Specified subset: CD45RA+ positively selected.

CDR3 amino acids: CASSSGMQAIYSPLHF. For the CDR3, the DNA is TGTGCCAGCAGCTCCGGTATGCAGGCGATTTATTCACCCCTCCACTTT. V is TRBV5-6 and J is TRBJ1-6; D unclear. The CDR3 covers 16 residues. Germline CDR1 and CDR2: SGHDT and YYEEEE. The germline V and J ends were trimmed by 3 bases and 8 bases, with 18 bases remaining between them.